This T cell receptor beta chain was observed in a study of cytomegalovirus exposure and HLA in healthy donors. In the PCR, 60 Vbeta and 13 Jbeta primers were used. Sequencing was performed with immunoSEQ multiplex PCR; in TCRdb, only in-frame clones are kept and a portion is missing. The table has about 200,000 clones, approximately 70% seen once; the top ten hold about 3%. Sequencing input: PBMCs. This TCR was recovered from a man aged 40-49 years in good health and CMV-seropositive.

The chain's CDR3 is CAISERQGEQPQHF. The CDR3 DNA follows: TGTGCCATCAGTGAGCGACAGGGTGAACAGCCCCAGCATTTT. V gene TRBV10-3 combines with J gene TRBJ1-5; 7 bases map to TRBD1. This CDR3 is built from 14 residues. Germline V gives CDR1 ENHRY, CDR2 SYGVKD. V gave up 2 bases and J gave up 7 bases; unmatched junction bases: 5.